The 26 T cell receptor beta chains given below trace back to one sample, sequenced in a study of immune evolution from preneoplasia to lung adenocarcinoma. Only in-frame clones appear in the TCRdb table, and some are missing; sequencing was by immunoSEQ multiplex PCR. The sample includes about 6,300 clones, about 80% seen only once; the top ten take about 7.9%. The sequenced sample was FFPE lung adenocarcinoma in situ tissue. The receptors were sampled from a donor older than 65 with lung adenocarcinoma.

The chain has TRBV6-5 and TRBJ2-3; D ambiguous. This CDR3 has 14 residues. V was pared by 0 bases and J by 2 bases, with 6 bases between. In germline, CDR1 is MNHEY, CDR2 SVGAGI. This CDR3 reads CASSYSGNTDTQYF. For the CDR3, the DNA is TGTGCCAGCAGTTACTCTGGAAACACAGATACGCAGTATTTT.

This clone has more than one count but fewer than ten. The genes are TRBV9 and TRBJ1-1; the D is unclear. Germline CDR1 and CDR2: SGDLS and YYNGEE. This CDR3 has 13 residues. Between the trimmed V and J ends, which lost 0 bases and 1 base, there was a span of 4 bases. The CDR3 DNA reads TGTGCCAGCAGCGTAGACTGGAACACTGAAGCTTTCTTT. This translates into CASSVDWNTEAFF.

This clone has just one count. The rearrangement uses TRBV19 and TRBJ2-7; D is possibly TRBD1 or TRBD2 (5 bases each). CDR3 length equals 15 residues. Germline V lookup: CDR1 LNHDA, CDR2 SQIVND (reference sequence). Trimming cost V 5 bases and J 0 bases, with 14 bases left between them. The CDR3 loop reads CASSLTWGSSYEQYF. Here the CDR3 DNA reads TGTGCCAGTAGTTTAACTTGGGGGAGCTCCTACGAGCAGTACTTC.

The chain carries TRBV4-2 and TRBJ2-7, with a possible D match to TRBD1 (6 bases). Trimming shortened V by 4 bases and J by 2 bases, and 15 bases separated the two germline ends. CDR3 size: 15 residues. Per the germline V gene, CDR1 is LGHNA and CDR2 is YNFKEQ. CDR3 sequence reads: CASSPLDRLPYEQYF. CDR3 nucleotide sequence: TGTGCCAGCAGCCCCCTTGACAGGCTACCCTACGAGCAGTACTTC.

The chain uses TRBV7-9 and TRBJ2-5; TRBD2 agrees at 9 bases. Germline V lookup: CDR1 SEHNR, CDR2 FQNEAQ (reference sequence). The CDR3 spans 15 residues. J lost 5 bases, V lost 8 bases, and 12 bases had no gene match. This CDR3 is CASAPRRGGGETQYF. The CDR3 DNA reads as TGTGCCAGCGCCCCTAGGCGGGGGGGAGGGGAGACCCAGTACTTC.

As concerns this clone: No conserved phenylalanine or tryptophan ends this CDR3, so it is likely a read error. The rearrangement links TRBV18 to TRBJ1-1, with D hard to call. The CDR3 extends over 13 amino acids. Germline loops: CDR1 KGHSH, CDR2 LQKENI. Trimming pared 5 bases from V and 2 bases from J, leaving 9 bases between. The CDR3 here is CASSGDLNTEAFL. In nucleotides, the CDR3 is TGTGCCAGCTCAGGGGATCTTAACACTGAAGCTTTCCTT.

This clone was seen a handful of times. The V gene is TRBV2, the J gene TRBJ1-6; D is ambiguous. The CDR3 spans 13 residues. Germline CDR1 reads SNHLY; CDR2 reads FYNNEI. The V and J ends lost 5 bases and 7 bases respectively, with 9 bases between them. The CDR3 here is CASSSEPNSPLHF. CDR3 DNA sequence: TGTGCCAGCAGTTCAGAACCGAATTCACCCCTCCACTTT. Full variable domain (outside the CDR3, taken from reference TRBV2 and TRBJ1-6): EPEVTQTPSHQVTQMGQEVILRCVPISNHLYFYWYRQILGQKVEFLVSFYNNEISEKSEIFDDQFSVERPDGSNFTLKIRSTKLEDSAMYFCASSSEPNSPLHFGNGTRLTVT.

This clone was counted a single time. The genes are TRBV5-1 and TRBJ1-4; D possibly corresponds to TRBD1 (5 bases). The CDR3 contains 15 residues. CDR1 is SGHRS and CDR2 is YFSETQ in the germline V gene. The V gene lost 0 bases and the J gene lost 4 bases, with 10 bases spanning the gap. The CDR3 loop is CASSLAGDGNEKLFF. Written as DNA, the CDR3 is TGCGCCAGCAGCTTGGCCGGGGACGGTAATGAAAAACTGTTTTTT.

The CDR3 loop reads CASSPSGQWGSYEQYF. The CDR3 region has the DNA TGTGCCAGTAGTCCCTCGGGACAGTGGGGCTCCTACGAGCAGTACTTC. The rearrangement uses TRBV19 and TRBJ2-7; 7 bases agree with TRBD1. This CDR3 has 16 amino acids. Germline CDR1 LNHDA, CDR2 SQIVND (reference sequence). V lost 5 bases and J lost 0; bases outside the gene matches: 10.

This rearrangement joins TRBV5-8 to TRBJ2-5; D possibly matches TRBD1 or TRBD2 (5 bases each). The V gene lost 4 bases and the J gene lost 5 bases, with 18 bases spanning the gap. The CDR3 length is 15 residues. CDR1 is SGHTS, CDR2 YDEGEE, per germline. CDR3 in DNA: TGTGCCAGCAGCCCCGGGACGGACCCTTGGGAGACCCAGTACTTC. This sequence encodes CASSPGTDPWETQYF.

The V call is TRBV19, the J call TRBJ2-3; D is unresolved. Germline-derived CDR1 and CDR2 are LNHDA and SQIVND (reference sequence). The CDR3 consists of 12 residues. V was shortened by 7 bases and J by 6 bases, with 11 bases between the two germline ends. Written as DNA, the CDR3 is TGTGCCAGTAAGCCCGATCCGGATACGCAGTATTTT. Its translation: CASKPDPDTQYF.

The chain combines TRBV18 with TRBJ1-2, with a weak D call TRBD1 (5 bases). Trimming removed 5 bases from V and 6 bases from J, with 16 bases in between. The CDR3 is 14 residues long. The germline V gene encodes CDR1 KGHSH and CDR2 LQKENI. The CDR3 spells CASSAGRGFDGYTF. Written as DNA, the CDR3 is TGTGCCAGCTCAGCCGGACGGGGGTTCGATGGCTACACCTTC.

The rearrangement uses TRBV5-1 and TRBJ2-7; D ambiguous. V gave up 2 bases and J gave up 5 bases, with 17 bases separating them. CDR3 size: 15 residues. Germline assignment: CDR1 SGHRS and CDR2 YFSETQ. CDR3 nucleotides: TGCGCCAGCAGCTTTGTCCTCCTACCCCCCCACGAGCAGTACTTC. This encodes CASSFVLLPPHEQYF.

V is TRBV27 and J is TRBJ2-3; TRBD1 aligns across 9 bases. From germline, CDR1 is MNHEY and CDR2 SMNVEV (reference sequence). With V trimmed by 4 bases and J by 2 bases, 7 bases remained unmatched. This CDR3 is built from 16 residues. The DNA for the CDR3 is TGTGCCAGCAGTTCGCGGACAGGGGCGTACACAGATACGCAGTATTTT. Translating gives CASSSRTGAYTDTQYF.

The CDR3 sequence is CATSRDISSYEQYF. The CDR3 region has the DNA TGTGCCACCAGCAGGGACATCAGCTCCTACGAGCAGTACTTC. J is TRBJ2-7 and V is TRBV15, with D perhaps TRBD1 (5 bases). Between the trimmed V and J ends, which lost 3 bases and 0 bases, there was a span of 9 bases. This CDR3 is 14 amino acids long. Per germline, CDR1 LNHNV and CDR2 YYDKDF (reference sequence).

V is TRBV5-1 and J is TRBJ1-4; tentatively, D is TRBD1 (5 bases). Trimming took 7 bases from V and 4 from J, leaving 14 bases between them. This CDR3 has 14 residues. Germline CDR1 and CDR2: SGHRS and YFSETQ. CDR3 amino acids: CASREGIGNEKLFF. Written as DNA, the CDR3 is TGCGCCAGCCGGGAGGGGATCGGTAATGAAAAACTGTTTTTT.

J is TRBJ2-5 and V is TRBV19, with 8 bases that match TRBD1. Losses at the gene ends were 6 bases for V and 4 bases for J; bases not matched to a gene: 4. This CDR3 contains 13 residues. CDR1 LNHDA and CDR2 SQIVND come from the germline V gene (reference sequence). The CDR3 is CASRAGGRETQYF. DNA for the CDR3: TGTGCCAGTAGAGCAGGGGGCCGAGAGACCCAGTACTTC.

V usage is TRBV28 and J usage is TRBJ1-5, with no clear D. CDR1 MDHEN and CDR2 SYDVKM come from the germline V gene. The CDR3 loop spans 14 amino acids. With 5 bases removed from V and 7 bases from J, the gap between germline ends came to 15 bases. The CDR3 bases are TGTGCCAGCAGTCCCGTGGAATCGACCCAGCCCCAGCATTTT. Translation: CASSPVESTQPQHF.

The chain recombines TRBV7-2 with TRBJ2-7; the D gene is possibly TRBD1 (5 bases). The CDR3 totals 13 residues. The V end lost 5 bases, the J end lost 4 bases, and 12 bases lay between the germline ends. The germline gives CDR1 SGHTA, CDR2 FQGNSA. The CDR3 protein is CASSQERGYEQYF. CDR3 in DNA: TGTGCCAGCAGCCAGGAAAGGGGTTACGAGCAGTACTTC.

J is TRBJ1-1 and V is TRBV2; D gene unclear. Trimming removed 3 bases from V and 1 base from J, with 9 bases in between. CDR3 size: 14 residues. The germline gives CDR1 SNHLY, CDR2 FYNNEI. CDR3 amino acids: CASSDSLKNTEAFF. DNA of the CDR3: TGTGCCAGCAGTGATAGTCTGAAGAACACTGAAGCTTTCTTT.

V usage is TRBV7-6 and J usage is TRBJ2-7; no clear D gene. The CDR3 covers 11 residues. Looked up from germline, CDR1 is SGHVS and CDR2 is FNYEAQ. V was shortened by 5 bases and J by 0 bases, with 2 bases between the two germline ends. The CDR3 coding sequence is TGTGCCAGCAGCGACTCCTACGAGCAGTACTTC. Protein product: CASSDSYEQYF.

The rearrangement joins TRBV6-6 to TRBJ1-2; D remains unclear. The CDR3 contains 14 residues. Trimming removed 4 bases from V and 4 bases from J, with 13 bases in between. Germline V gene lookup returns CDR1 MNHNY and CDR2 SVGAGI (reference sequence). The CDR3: CASSLGPDFYGYTF. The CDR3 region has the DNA TGTGCCAGCAGTTTAGGGCCAGACTTCTATGGCTACACCTTC.

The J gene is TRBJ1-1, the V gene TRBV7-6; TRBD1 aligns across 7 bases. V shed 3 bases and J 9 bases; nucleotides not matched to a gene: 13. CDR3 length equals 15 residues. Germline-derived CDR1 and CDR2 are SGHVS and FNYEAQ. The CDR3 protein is CASSFNSGGRVQAFF. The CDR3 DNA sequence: TGTGCCAGCAGCTTTAACTCAGGGGGTCGCGTCCAAGCTTTCTTT.

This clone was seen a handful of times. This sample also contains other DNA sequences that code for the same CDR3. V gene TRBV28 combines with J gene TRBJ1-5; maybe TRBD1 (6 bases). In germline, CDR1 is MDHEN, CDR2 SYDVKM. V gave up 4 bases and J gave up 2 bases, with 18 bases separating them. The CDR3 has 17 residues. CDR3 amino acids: CASSSTGSVLGNQPQHF. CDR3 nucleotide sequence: TGTGCCAGCAGTTCAACAGGGTCTGTGCTAGGCAATCAGCCCCAGCATTTT.

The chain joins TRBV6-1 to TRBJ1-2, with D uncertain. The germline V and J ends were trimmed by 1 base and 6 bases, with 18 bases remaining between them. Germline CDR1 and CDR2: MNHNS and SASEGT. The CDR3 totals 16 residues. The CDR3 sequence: CASSEGPEGSGDGYTF. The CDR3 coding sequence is TGTGCCAGCAGTGAAGGACCGGAGGGATCGGGCGATGGCTACACCTTC.

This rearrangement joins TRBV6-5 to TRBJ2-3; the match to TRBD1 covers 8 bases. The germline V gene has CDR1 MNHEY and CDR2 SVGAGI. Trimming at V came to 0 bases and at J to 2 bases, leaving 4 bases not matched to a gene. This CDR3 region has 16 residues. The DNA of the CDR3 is TGTGCCAGCAGTTACTCCAGACAGGGGCCCACAGATACGCAGTATTTT. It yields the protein CASSYSRQGPTDTQYF.